What follows describes a single TCR beta chain. Its antigen is unknown. The table came from immunoSEQ multiplex PCR; TCRdb's copy has only in-frame clones and leaves some out. The sample shows approximately 140,000 clones, about 87% of them seen only once. This entry is derived from a study of cytomegalovirus exposure and HLA in healthy donors. V was shortened by 2 bases and J by 2 bases, with 13 bases between the two germline ends. This CDR3 region has 15 residues. CDR1 is SGHAT and CDR2 is FQNNGV in the germline V gene. Study results and limitations: In vitro work confirmed that three CMV-associated chains recognize CMV antigens. Among TCR beta chains, those listed as cytomegalovirus-associated numbered roughly 150.

The rearrangement uses TRBV11-2 and TRBJ2-7; D remains ambiguous. The TCR sequence derives from a man aged 18-30 years in good health and CMV-seropositive. What was sequenced was PBMCs. This CDR3 reads CASSLYVTSPYEQYF. In DNA form, the CDR3 reads TGTGCCAGCAGCTTATACGTGACAAGCCCCTACGAGCAGTACTTC.